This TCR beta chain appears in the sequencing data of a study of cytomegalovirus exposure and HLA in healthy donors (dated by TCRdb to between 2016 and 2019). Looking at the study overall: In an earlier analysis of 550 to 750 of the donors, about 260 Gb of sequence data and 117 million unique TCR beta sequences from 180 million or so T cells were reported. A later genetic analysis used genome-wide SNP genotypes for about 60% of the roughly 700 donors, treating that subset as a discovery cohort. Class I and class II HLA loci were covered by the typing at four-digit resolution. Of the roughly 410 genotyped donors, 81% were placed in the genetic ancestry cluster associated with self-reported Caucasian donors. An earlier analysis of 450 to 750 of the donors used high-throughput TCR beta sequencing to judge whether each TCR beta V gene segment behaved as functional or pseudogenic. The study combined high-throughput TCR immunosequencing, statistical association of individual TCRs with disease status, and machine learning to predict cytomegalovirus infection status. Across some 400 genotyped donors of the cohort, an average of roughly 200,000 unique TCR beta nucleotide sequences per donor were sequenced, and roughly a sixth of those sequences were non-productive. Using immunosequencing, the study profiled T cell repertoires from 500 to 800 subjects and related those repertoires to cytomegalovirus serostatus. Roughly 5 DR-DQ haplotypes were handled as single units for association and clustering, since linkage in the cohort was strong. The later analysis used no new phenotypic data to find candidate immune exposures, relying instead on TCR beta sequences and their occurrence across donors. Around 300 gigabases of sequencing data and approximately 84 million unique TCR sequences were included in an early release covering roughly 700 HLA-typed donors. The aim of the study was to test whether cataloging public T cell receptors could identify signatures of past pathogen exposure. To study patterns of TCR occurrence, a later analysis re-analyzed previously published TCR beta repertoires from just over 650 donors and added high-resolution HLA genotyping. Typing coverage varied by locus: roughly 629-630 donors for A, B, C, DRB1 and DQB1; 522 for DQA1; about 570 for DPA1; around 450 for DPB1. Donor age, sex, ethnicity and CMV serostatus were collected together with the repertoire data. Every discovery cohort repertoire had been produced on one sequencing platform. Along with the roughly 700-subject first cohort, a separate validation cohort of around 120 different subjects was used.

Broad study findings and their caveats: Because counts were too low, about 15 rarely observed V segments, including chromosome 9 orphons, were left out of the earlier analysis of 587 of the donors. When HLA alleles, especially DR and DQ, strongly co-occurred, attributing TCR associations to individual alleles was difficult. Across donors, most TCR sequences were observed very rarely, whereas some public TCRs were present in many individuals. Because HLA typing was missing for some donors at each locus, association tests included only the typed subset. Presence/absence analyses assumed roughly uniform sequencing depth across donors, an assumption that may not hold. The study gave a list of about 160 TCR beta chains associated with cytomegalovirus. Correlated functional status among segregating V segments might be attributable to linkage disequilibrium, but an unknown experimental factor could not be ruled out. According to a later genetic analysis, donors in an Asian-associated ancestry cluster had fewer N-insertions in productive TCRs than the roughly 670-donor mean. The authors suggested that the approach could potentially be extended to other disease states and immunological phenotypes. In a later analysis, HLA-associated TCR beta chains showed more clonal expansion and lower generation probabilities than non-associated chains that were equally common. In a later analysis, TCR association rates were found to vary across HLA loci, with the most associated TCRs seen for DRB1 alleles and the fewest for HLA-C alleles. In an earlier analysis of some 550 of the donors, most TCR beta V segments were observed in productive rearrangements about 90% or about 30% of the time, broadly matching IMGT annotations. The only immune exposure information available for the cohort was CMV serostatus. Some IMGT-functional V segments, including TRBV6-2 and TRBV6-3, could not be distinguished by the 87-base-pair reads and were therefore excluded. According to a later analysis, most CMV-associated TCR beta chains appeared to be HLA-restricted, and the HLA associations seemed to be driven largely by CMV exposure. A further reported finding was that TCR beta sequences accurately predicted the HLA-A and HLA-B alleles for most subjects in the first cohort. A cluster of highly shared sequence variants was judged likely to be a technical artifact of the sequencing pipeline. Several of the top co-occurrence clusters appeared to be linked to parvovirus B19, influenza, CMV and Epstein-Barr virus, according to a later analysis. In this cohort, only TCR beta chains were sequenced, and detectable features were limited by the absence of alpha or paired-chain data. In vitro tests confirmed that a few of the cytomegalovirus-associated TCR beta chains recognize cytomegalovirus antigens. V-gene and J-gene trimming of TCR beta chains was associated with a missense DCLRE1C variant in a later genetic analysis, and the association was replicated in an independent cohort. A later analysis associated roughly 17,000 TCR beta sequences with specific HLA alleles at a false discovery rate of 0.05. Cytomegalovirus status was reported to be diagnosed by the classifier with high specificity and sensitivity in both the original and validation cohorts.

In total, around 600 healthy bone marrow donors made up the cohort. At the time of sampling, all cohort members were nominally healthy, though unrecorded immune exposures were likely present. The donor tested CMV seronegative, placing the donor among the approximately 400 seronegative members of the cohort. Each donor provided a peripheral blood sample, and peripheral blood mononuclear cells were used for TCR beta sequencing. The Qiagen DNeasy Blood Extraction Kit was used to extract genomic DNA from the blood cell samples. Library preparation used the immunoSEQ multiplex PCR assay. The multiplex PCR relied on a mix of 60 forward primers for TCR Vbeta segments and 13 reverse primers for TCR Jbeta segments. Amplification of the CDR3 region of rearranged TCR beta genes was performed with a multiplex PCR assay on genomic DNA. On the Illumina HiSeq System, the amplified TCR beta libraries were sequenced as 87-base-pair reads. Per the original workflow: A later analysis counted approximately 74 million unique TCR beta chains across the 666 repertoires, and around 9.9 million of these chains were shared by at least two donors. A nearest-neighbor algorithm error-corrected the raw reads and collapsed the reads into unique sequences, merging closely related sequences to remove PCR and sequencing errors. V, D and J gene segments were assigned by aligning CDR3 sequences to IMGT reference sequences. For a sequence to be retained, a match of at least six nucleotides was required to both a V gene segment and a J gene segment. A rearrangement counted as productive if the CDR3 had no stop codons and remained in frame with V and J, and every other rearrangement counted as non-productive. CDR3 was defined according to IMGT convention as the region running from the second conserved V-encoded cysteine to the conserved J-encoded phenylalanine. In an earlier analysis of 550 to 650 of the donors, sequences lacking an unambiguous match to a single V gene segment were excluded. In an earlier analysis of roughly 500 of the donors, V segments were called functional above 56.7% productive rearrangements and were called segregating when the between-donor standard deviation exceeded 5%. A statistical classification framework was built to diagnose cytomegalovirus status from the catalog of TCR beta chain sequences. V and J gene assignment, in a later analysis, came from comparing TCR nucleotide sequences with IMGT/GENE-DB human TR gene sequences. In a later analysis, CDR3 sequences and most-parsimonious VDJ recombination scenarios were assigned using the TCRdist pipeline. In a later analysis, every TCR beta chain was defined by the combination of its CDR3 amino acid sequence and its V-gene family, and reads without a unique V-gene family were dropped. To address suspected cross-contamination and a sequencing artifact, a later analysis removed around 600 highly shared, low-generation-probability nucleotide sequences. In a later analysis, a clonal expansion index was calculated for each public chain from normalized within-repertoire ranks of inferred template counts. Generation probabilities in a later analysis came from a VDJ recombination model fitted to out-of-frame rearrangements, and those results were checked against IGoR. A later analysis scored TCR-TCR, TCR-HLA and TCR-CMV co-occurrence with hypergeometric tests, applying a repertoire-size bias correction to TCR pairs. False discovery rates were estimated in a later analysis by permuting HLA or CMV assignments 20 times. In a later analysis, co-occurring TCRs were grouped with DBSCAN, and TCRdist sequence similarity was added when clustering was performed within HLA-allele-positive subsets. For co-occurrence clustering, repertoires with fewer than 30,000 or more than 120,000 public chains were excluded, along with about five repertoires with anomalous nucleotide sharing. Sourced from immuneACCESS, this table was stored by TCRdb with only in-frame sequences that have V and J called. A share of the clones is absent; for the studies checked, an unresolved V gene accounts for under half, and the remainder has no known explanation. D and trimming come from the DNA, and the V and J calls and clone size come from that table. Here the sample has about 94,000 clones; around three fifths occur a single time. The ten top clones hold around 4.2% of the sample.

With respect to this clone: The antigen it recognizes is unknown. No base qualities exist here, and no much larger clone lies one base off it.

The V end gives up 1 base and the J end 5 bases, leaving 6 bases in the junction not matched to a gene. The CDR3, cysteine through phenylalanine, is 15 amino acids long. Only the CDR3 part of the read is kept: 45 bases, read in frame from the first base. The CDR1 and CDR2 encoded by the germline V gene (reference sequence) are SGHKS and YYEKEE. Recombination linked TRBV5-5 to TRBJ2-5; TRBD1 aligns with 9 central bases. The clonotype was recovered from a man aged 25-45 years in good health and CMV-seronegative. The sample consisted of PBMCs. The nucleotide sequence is TGTGCCAGCAGCTTGTATACAGGGGGCGAGGAGACCCAGTACTTC. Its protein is CASSLYTGGEETQYF.